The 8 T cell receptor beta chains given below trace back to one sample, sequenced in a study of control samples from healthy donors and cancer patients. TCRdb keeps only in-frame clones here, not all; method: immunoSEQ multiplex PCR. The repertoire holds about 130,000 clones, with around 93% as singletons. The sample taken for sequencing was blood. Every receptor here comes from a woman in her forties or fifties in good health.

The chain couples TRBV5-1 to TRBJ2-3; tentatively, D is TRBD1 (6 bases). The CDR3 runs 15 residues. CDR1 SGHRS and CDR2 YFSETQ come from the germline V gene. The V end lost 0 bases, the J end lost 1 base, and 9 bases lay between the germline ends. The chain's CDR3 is CASSLGGPGTDTQYF. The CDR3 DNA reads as TGCGCCAGCAGCTTGGGGGGGCCTGGCACAGATACGCAGTATTTT.

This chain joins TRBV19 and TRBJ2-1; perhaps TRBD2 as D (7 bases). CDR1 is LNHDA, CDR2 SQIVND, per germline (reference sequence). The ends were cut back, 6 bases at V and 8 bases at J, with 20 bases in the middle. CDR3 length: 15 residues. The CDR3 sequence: CASSPRGGGKDEQFF. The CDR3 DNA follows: TGTGCCAGTAGCCCCCGAGGGGGGGGGAAAGATGAGCAGTTCTTC.

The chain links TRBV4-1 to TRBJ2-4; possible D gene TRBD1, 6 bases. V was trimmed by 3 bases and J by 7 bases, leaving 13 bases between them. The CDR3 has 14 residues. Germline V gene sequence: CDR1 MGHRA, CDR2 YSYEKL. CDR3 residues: CASSQRGGMNIQYF. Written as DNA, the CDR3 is TGCGCCAGCAGCCAGAGAGGGGGAATGAACATTCAGTACTTC.

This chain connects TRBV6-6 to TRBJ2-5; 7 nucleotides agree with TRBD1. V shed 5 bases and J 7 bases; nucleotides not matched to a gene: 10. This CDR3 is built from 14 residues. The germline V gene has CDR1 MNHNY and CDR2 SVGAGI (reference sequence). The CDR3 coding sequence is TGTGCCAGCAGTGCCATCGAGGGGGCGGGGACCCAGTACTTC. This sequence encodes CASSAIEGAGTQYF.

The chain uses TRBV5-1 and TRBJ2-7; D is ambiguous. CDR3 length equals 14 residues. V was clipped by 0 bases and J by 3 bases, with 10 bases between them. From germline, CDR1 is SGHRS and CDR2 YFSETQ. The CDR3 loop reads CASSLEHHGYEQYF. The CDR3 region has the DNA TGCGCCAGCAGCTTGGAGCATCATGGCTACGAGCAGTACTTC.

CDR3 residues: CATSRVKDNSYEQYF. The CDR3 DNA is TGTGCCACCAGCAGAGTAAAGGACAACTCCTACGAGCAGTACTTC. The chain employs TRBV15 and TRBJ2-7, with D tentatively TRBD1 (5 bases). CDR1 is LNHNV, CDR2 YYDKDF, per germline (reference sequence). V was shortened by 1 base and J by 0 bases, with 10 bases between the two germline ends. The CDR3 loop spans 15 amino acids.

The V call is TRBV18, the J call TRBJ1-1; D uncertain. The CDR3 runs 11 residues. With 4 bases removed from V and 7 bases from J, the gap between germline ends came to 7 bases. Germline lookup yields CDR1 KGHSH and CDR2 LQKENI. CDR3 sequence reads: CASSRLSEAFF. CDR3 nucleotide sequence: TGTGCCAGCTCACGACTCAGTGAAGCTTTCTTT.

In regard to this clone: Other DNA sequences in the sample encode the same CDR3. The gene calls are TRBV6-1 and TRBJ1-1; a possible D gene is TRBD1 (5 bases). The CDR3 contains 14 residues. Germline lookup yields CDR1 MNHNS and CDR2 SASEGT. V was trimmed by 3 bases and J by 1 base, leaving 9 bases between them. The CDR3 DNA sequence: TGTGCCAGCAGTGAGGAGGGGACGAACACTGAAGCTTTCTTT. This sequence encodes CASSEEGTNTEAFF.